The rows below give T cell receptor beta chains drawn from one sample of a study of blood T cell repertoires in COVID-19. Using immunoSEQ multiplex PCR, the repertoire was profiled, and TCRdb retains in-frame clones only, with some absent. The table has 130,000 to 150,000 clones, over 80% seen once. The sample taken for sequencing was peripheral blood. Receptors originate from a woman between 35 and 50 years old with active or convalescent COVID-19. Both conserved end residues are part of each CDR3. The D gene is left open where the match is weak. Clone size is stated in some rows and not others, as once, few, many or a class when expanded.

j_call v_call d_call clone_size cdr3_nt cdr3_aa
TRBJ2-1 TRBV27 TRBD2 NA TGTGCCAGCAGTTTGACTAGCGGGAACTACAATGAGCAGTTCTTC CASSLTSGNYNEQFF
TRBJ1-6 TRBV6-5 NA NA TGTGCCAGCAGCGAGGGACTGGCCTATAATTCACCCCTCCACTTT CASSEGLAYNSPLHF
TRBJ2-7 TRBV7-2 TRBD1 NA TGTGCCAGCAGCCCGCGGACAGGGGGCGGCTCCTACGAGCAGTACTTC CASSPRTGGGSYEQYF
TRBJ1-1 TRBV19 NA NA TGTGCCAGTAGTATACGATTTTCGGGAGTGAACACTGAAGCTTTCTTT CASSIRFSGVNTEAFF
TRBJ2-1 TRBV20-1 TRBD2 NA TGCAGTGCTAGTCGGGAGGCCTCGAATGAGCAGTTCTTC CSASREASNEQFF
TRBJ1-4 TRBV10-2 TRBD1 NA TGCGCCAGCACCGGTCTGGACAGGGAGAGTTTTAAGGCAACTAATGAAAAACTGTTTTTT CASTGLDRESFKATNEKLFF
TRBJ2-2 TRBV3-1/TRBV3-2 TRBD1 NA TGTGCCAGCAGCCTATACAGGGGGCGGGATAAAACCGGGGAGCTGTTTTTT CASSLYRGRDKTGELFF
TRBJ2-3 TRBV5-1 NA NA TGCGCCAGCAGCAGCCCCGGGCGGGGCACAGATACGCAGTATTTT CASSSPGRGTDTQYF
TRBJ2-2 TRBV19 NA NA TGTGCCAGTAGTCTCACAGAGAACACCGGGGAGCTGTTTTTT CASSLTENTGELFF
TRBJ1-1 TRBV5-6 TRBD1 NA TGTGCCAGCTGGGACAGAAGCGGAGGGGGGACTGAAGCTTTCTTT CASWDRSGGGTEAFF
TRBJ2-7 TRBV7-2 TRBD2 NA TGTGCCAGCAGCTCACCGGGACTAGGCCTTTACGAGCAGTACTTC CASSSPGLGLYEQYF
TRBJ1-5 TRBV27 TRBD1 NA TGTGCCAGCAGTTCGGGGACAGGGGGCGGCAATCAGCCCCAGCATTTT CASSSGTGGGNQPQHF
TRBJ2-2 TRBV28 NA NA TGTGCCAGCAGTTTTTCAGCTGTCAGGGGTGATTGGAACACCGGGGAGCTGTTTTTT CASSFSAVRGDWNTGELFF
TRBJ2-2 TRBV5-1 TRBD1 NA TGCGCCAGCTCGGGAAGGACAGGGGGCACCGGGGAGCTGTTTTTT CASSGRTGGTGELFF
TRBJ2-1 TRBV2 TRBD1 NA TGTGCCAGCGAACAGGGGGCCCCCTACAATGAGCAGTTCTTC CASEQGAPYNEQFF
TRBJ1-1 TRBV11-3 NA once TGTGCCAGCAGCTTCCGGGGGGTCACTGAAGCTTTCTTT CASSFRGVTEAFF
TRBJ1-4 TRBV10-3 TRBD1 few TGTGCCATCAGCTCCGGGACAGGGCCAGGTGAAAAACTGTTTTTT CAISSGTGPGEKLFF
TRBJ1-1 TRBV6-5 NA NA TGTGCCAGCAGTTACGACAGCTACACTGAAGCTTTCTTT CASSYDSYTEAFF
TRBJ1-5 TRBV3-1/TRBV3-2 TRBD1 few TGTGCCAGCAAAACGGACAGGGTATACAATCAGCCCCAGCATTTT CASKTDRVYNQPQHF
TRBJ2-4 TRBV12-3/TRBV12-4 NA NA TGTGCCAGCAGTTTTCAGGGGCAAAACATTCAGTACTTC CASSFQGQNIQYF
TRBJ2-3 TRBV30 TRBD2 NA TGTGCCTGGAGTTGGGGGGGAGTCTCTAGCACAGATACGCAGTATTTT CAWSWGGVSSTDTQYF
TRBJ2-3 TRBV27 NA NA TGTGCCAGCAGTTCATACACGGGGATGACAGATACGCAGTATTTT CASSSYTGMTDTQYF
TRBJ1-5 TRBV27 NA once TGTGCCAGCAGCCCTGGCGGCAGATCCAATCAGCCCCAGCATTTT CASSPGGRSNQPQHF
TRBJ1-2 TRBV6-5 NA NA TGTGCCAGCATTCTCGACGGGGGATATGGCTACACCTTC CASILDGGYGYTF
TRBJ2-3 TRBV10-3 TRBD1 NA TGTGCCACCGGGACAGAGACAGATACGCAGTATTTT CATGTETDTQYF
TRBJ1-3 TRBV5-5 TRBD1 NA TGTGCCAGCAGCTTGATAGGGGGCGCGGACACCATATATTTT CASSLIGGADTIYF
TRBJ2-7 TRBV5-6 NA once TGTGCCAGCAGCTTGATTGAGGACTTCTCCTACGAGCAGTACTTC CASSLIEDFSYEQYF
TRBJ2-2 TRBV9 TRBD1 NA TGTGCCAGCAGCGACGGACAGGGGAGGTTGGCCGGGGAGCTGTTTTTT CASSDGQGRLAGELFF
TRBJ2-7 TRBV7-9 TRBD1 NA TGTGCCAGCAGCTCCGCTACGACAGGGAGAGGGTCCGCCTACGAGCAGTACTTC CASSSATTGRGSAYEQYF
TRBJ1-1 TRBV4-3 NA NA TGCGCCAGCAGCCAAGTCGTGGCGGGCTACACTGAAGCTTTCTTT CASSQVVAGYTEAFF
TRBJ2-2 TRBV7-9 TRBD2 NA TGTGCCAGCAGCTTAGTTGGCGGGGGGAACACCGGGGAGCTGTTTTTT CASSLVGGGNTGELFF
TRBJ2-2 TRBV15 TRBD1 few TGTGCCACCAGCAGAAGACAGGGGTGGACCGGGGAGCTGTTTTTT CATSRRQGWTGELFF
TRBJ1-2 TRBV24-1 TRBD1 NA TGTGCCACCAGCACAGGGGGAAATGGCTACACCTTC CATSTGGNGYTF
TRBJ1-3 TRBV3-1/TRBV3-2 NA NA TGTGCCAGCAGCCCTGAATGGCAGAAAGGAAACACCATATATTTT CASSPEWQKGNTIYF
TRBJ2-2 TRBV9 TRBD1 NA TGTGCCAGCAGCGGAAACAGGGGTGGAGCTGACACAGTGGAGCTGTTTTTT CASSGNRGGADTVELFF
TRBJ2-3 TRBV14 TRBD1 NA TGTGCCAGCAGCCAAGACTCCGGGACAGGGGGACTCACAGATACGCAGTATTTT CASSQDSGTGGLTDTQYF
TRBJ1-3 TRBV7-9 TRBD1 NA TGTGCCAGCAGCCCCGGGACAGGGGTTAACACCATATATTTT CASSPGTGVNTIYF
TRBJ1-5 TRBV30 NA NA TGTGCCTGGAGTGACACCGGGGGCAATCAGCCCCAGCATTTT CAWSDTGGNQPQHF
TRBJ2-7 TRBV24-1 NA NA TGTGCCACCAGTGCCTTGGGGAGGGGGGTGCAGTACTTC CATSALGRGVQYF
TRBJ1-6 TRBV5-1 TRBD1 NA TGCGCCAGCAGCTTGGCCGTGACAGGGGTTAATTCACCCCTCCACTTT CASSLAVTGVNSPLHF
TRBJ1-2 TRBV5-6 NA NA TGTGCCAGCAGCTTGGCCGGACAAATCTATGGCTACACCTTC CASSLAGQIYGYTF
TRBJ2-1 TRBV2 NA NA TGTGCCAGCAGGGGACTCGCATTTCCTGAGCAGTTCTTC CASRGLAFPEQFF
TRBJ1-1 TRBV28 NA NA TGTGCCAGCCGAGCAGGGTCGCCGAACACTGAAGCTTTCTTT CASRAGSPNTEAFF
TRBJ2-3 TRBV20-1 NA NA TGCAGTGCTAGTCAGTCGAGGGGCACAGATACGCAGTATTTT CSASQSRGTDTQYF
TRBJ2-3 TRBV6-2/TRBV6-3 TRBD1 once TGTGCCAGCACCCCCGGACAGGCCCTGATTGACGCAGATACGCAGTATTTT CASTPGQALIDADTQYF
TRBJ2-1 TRBV6-2/TRBV6-3 TRBD1 NA TGTGCCAGCAGTTACTATGGGACAGGGTATTACAATGAGCAGTTCTTC CASSYYGTGYYNEQFF
TRBJ1-4 TRBV28 NA NA TGTGCCAGCAGTCTCGACATGGTGCTCGTGAAAAAACTGTTTTTT CASSLDMVLVKKLFF
TRBJ2-5 TRBV5-1 NA NA TGCGCCAGCAGCTTGGGAGGGAGCGAGACCCAGTACTTC CASSLGGSETQYF
TRBJ2-7 TRBV18 NA NA TGTGCCAGCTCACCGTCCCGTACTGTGCACGAGCAGTACTTC CASSPSRTVHEQYF
TRBJ2-7 TRBV27 TRBD2 NA TGTGCCAGCAGTCTCGGGACTAGCGGGGGGACCTACGAGCAGTACTTC CASSLGTSGGTYEQYF
TRBJ1-1 TRBV10-3 TRBD1 NA TGTGCCATCAGTGGCCGGGACAGCCAAGCTTTCTTT CAISGRDSQAFF
TRBJ1-2 TRBV6-6 TRBD1 NA TGTGCCAGCAGTCAACGGGACAGGGAGGACTATGGCTACACCTTC CASSQRDREDYGYTF
TRBJ2-7 TRBV27 TRBD1 NA TGTGCCAGCAGTTCAAGGGGGCTCCCCTACGAGCAGTACTTC CASSSRGLPYEQYF
TRBJ2-5 TRBV4-3 NA NA TGCGCCAGCAGCCAAGAACTATCCCGAGGAGTAACAATTGAGACCCAGTACTTC CASSQELSRGVTIETQYF
TRBJ1-5 TRBV3-1/TRBV3-2 NA NA TGTGCCAGCAGCCAAGGAAGCGGGCTAAATCAGCCCCAGCATTTT CASSQGSGLNQPQHF